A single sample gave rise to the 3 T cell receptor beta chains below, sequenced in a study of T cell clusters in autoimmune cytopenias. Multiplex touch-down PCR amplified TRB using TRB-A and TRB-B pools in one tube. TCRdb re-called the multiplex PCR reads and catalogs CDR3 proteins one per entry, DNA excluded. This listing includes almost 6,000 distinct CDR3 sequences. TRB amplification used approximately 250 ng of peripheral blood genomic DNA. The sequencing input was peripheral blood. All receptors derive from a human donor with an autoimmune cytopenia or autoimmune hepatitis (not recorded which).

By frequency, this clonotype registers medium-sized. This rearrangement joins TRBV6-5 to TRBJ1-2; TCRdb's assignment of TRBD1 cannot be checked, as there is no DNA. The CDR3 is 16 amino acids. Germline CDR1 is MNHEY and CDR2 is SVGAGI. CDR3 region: CASSYSGGISNYGYTF.

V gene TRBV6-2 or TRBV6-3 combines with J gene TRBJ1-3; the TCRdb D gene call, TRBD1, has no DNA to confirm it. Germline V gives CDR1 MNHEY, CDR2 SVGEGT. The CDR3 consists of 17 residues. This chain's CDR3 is CASSPDSSRYSGNTIYF.

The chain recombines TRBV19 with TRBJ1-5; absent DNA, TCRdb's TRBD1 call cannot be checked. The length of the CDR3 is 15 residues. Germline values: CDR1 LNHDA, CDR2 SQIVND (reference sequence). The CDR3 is CASSVTGGMGQPQHF.